This TCR beta chain emerged from a study of T cells after yellow fever vaccination. Looking at the study overall: Low-cell-number fractions underwent preparation using SMART-Seq v4 Ultra Low Input.

This clonotype has more than one count but fewer than ten. The TCR cDNA carried a universal primer site and UMIs from 5'RACE template switching. TCRdb reprocessed the 5' RACE reads via MiXCR and lists one record per CDR3 protein. Counted here are 240,000 or so distinct CDR3 sequences, 6.9% occurring once; the ten biggest clones make up 0.85%. Between the trimmed V and J ends, which lost 5 bases and 4 bases, there was a span of 13 bases. Germline V gene sequence: CDR1 DFQATT, CDR2 SNEGSKA (reference sequence). CDR3 length equals 13 residues. Sequences were derived from CD4+ T cells sorted from PBMCs, sampled 15 days after the yellow fever booster vaccination. The source is a man aged 25-40 years who received the YFV17D yellow fever vaccine. The genes are TRBV20-1 and TRBJ2-3; no definite D call. The CDR3, as DNA: TGCAGTGCTCCCCAATCCGGGCCAGATACGCAGTATTTT. This codes for CSAPQSGPDTQYF.